This T cell receptor (beta chain) is from a study of blood T cells in healthy people across ages. Next came a second PCR, run for about 7 to 12 cycles, which used a sample-barcoded 5' primer along with a J-beta primer mix. In TCRdb, the 5' RACE reads were re-called with MiXCR into one record per CDR3 protein. The sample includes 780,000 or so distinct CDR3 sequences, roughly 50% of them seen just once. This clonotype came up a few times. This CDR3 has 14 amino acids. V was clipped by 5 bases and J by 3 bases, with 14 bases between them. The V gene is TRBV12-3 or TRBV12-4, the J gene TRBJ2-7, with D perhaps TRBD1 (6 bases). Sequencing was carried out using blood. The sequence was collected from a middle-aged man in good health. In DNA form, the CDR3 reads TGTGCCAGCAGTCTATTCAGGGGTGTCTACGAGCAGTACTTC. This gives the protein CASSLFRGVYEQYF.